The 7 T cell receptor beta chains in this list originate from one sample, sequenced in a study of T cells in Graves' hyperthyroidism and ophthalmopathy. Amplification of TCR beta CDR3 regions used RNA as the template. HTBI primers were used for first-round RT-PCR of the TCR CDR3. TCRdb re-derived calls from the multiplex PCR reads in MiXCR, one entry per CDR3 protein. The sample shows around 280,000 distinct CDR3 sequences, about an eighth of them seen only once. The sample was blood. All receptors come from a woman aged 40 to 49 with Graves' hyperthyroidism.

This clonotype occurred many times. The V call is TRBV11-2, the J call TRBJ2-5, with a tentative D call TRBD2 (5 bases). The CDR3 totals 15 residues. CDR1 SGHAT and CDR2 FQNNGV come from the germline V gene. The V end lost 3 bases, the J end lost 1 base, and 12 bases lay between the germline ends. CDR3 sequence: CASSLVAGLQETQYF. The CDR3 DNA reads TGTGCCAGCAGCTTGGTGGCGGGCCTCCAAGAGACCCAGTACTTC.

With respect to this clonotype: Possible read error: a much larger clone is one base away. V is TRBV7-8 and J is TRBJ2-5, with 7 bases fitting TRBD2. Germline-derived CDR1 and CDR2 are SGHVS and FQNEAQ. V lost 4 bases, J lost 4 bases, and 9 bases stayed unmatched. The CDR3 is 15 amino acids. The CDR3 spells CASSWGGGRAETQYF. CDR3 nucleotide sequence: TGTGCCAGCAGCTGGGGCGGGGGTCGGGCAGAGACCCAGTACTTC. Full variable domain (outside the CDR3, taken from reference TRBV7-8 and TRBJ2-5): GAGVSQSPRYKVAKRGQDVALRCDPISGHVSLFWYQQALGQGPEFLTYFQNEAQLDKSGLPSDRFFAERPEGSVSTLKIQRTQQEDSAVYLCASSWGGGRAETQYFGPGTRLLVL.

This clonotype showed up many times. The V and J genes are TRBV15 and TRBJ1-2; D uncertain. The CDR3 consists of 14 residues. The germline V gene encodes CDR1 LNHNV and CDR2 YYDKDF (reference sequence). Trimming removed 0 bases at V and 5 bases at J, with 10 bases between. The CDR3 is CATSRDWERYGYTF. The CDR3 DNA reads TGTGCCACCAGCAGAGATTGGGAGAGGTATGGCTACACCTTC.

The CDR3 DNA sequence: TGTGCCAGCAGCCAAGATAAGAAAACCTTTTCTTGGGACCGCCATAGGGCCACAGATACGCAGTATTTT. As protein: CASSQDKKTFSWDRHRATDTQYF. The chain joins TRBV2 to TRBJ2-3; the D call may be TRBD1 or TRBD2 (5 bases each). Germline lookup yields CDR1 SNHLY and CDR2 FYNNEI. Trimming cost V 6 bases and J 2 bases, with 39 bases left between them. There are 23 residues in the CDR3.

Many counts were recorded for this clonotype. This chain's CDR3 is CSVEEGGYPGETQYF. The CDR3 DNA is TGCAGCGTTGAAGAAGGGGGCTACCCGGGGGAGACCCAGTACTTC. The V gene is TRBV29-1, the J gene TRBJ2-5; 7 nucleotides agree with TRBD1. This CDR3 spans 15 amino acids. Germline-derived CDR1 and CDR2 are SQVTM and ANQGSEA. Unmatched junction bases numbered 9, after V lost 0 bases and J lost 5 bases.

The CDR3 here is CASSLAARRNNEQFF. DNA of the CDR3: TGTGCCAGCAGTTTGGCGGCCCGAAGGAACAATGAGCAGTTCTTC. The rearrangement uses TRBV27 and TRBJ2-1, with unresolved D. The CDR3 sequence is 15 residues long. Germline V CDR1 and CDR2: MNHEY, SMNVEV (reference sequence). Trimming took off 3 bases at V and 5 bases at J, with 14 bases between the two ends.

A word on this clonotype: A clone one base away is much larger, so this may be a read error. The conserved closing phenylalanine or tryptophan is absent in this CDR3, likely reflecting a read error. This chain joins TRBV27 and TRBJ1-4, with D uncertain. Per the germline V gene, CDR1 is MNHEY and CDR2 is SMNVEV (reference sequence). The CDR3 loop spans 15 amino acids. The V gene lost 4 bases and the J gene lost 5 bases, with 14 bases spanning the gap. CDR3 sequence (DNA): TGTGCCAGCAGTTCCCTACGCAGGACGAATGAAAAACTGTTTTCT. It yields the protein CASSSLRRTNEKLFS.